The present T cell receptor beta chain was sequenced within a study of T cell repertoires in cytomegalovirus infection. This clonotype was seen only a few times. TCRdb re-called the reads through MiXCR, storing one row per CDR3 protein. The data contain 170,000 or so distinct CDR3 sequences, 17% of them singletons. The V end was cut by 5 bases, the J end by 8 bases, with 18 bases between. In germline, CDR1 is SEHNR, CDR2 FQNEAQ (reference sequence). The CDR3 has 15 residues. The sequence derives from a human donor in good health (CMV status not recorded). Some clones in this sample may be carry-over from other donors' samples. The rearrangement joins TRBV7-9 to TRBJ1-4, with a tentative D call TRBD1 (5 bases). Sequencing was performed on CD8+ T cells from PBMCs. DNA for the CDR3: TGTGCCAGCAGCGCCTCGGGGGGGGTGGAGGAAAAACTGTTTTTT. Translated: CASSASGGVEEKLFF.